These 20 T cell receptor beta chains came from one sample sequenced in a study of blood T cell repertoires in COVID-19. Some clones are missing from TCRdb's copy, which holds only in-frame ones; the method was immunoSEQ multiplex PCR. The sample lists 240,000 or so clones; about 86% were seen once. The sequencing sample was made of peripheral blood. The source is a man aged 55 to 70 with acute or convalescent COVID-19.

The chain recombines TRBV19 with TRBJ1-4; TRBD1 agrees at 8 bases. The germline gives CDR1 LNHDA, CDR2 SQIVND (reference sequence). The length of the CDR3 is 17 residues. V was pared by 9 bases and J by 3 bases, with 15 bases of the junction left unmatched. CDR3 nucleotides: TGTGCCAGCCTGAACAGGGGGGACGGTAGTGCTAATGAAAAACTGTTTTTT. This translates into CASLNRGDGSANEKLFF.

This rearrangement joins TRBV19 to TRBJ1-4; the D gene is possibly TRBD1 (6 bases). The CDR3 contains 14 residues. The V gene lost 9 bases and the J gene lost 7 bases, with 18 bases spanning the gap. CDR1 and CDR2 from the germline V gene are LNHDA and SQIVND (reference sequence). As DNA, the CDR3 is TGTGCCAGCTCCCACAGGGTGGAGGTTGAAAAACTGTTTTTT. Its translation is CASSHRVEVEKLFF.

The chain recombines TRBV28 with TRBJ1-3; tentative D call: TRBD1 (6 bases). The CDR3 consists of 16 residues. V lost 2 bases to trimming and J lost 0 bases, with 11 bases between them. Germline CDR1 MDHEN, CDR2 SYDVKM. The chain's CDR3 is CASSLSRGYSGNTIYF. The CDR3 coding sequence is TGTGCCAGCAGTTTAAGCAGGGGATACTCTGGAAACACCATATATTTT.

The rearrangement links TRBV14 to TRBJ2-7, with D possibly matching TRBD1 (5 bases). This CDR3 has 14 amino acids. Germline CDR1 and CDR2: SGHDN and FVKESK. The ends were cut back, 5 bases at V and 3 bases at J, with 14 bases in the middle. CDR3 region: CASSEQLTDYEQYF. The CDR3 nucleotides read TGTGCCAGCAGCGAGCAGCTGACAGACTACGAGCAGTACTTC.

CDR3 sequence reads: CASRRGQGSQETQYF. CDR3 sequence (DNA): TGTGCCAGCAGACGCGGACAGGGGAGCCAAGAGACCCAGTACTTC. The V call is TRBV6-5, the J call TRBJ2-5, with TRBD1 matching 9 bases. CDR1 is MNHEY and CDR2 is SVGAGI in the germline V gene. The CDR3 has 15 amino acids. The V gene end was trimmed by 6 bases and the J gene end by 1 base; junction bases not matched to a gene: 6.

The chain is built from TRBV19 and TRBJ2-3; TRBD1 matches 9 bases. The CDR3 consists of 16 residues. Unmatched junction bases numbered 7, after V lost 4 bases and J lost 2 bases. CDR1 is LNHDA, CDR2 SQIVND, per germline (reference sequence). CDR3 region: CASSRSDRGITDTQYF. The DNA for the CDR3 is TGTGCCAGTAGTAGATCGGACAGGGGCATCACAGATACGCAGTATTTT.

The genes are TRBV11-1 and TRBJ1-5; 7 bases are shared with TRBD1. CDR1 and CDR2 from the germline V gene are SGHAT and FQDESV (reference sequence). This CDR3 is built from 16 residues. Trimming at V came to 1 base and at J to 5 bases, leaving 8 bases not matched to a gene. This chain's CDR3 is CASSLGTQGRYQPQHF. For the CDR3, the DNA is TGTGCCAGCAGCTTAGGGACACAGGGGAGGTATCAGCCCCAGCATTTT.

The V and J genes are TRBV11-3 and TRBJ2-2; tentative D call: TRBD2 (5 bases). CDR1 and CDR2 (germline): SGHNT, YENEEA. The CDR3 loop spans 16 amino acids. V lost 1 base and J 8 bases, leaving 17 bases between the germline ends. The CDR3 loop reads CASSLGGSRSSGELFF. CDR3 in DNA: TGTGCCAGCAGCTTAGGAGGGTCAAGATCGTCGGGGGAGCTGTTTTTT.

The chain employs TRBV16 and TRBJ2-3, with 8 bases identical to TRBD2. The CDR3 contains 15 residues. Unmatched junction bases numbered 10, after V lost 4 bases and J lost 7 bases. Germline V gene sequence: CDR1 KGHSY, CDR2 FQNENV. CDR3 sequence: CASSPSRAGGHTQYF. The CDR3 bases are TGTGCCAGCAGCCCTAGCCGCGCGGGAGGACATACGCAGTATTTT.

This chain connects TRBV11-3 to TRBJ2-1, with D possibly matching TRBD1 (5 bases). The V and J ends lost 2 bases and 1 base respectively, with 12 bases between them. Germline CDR1 and CDR2: SGHNT and YENEEA. The CDR3 has 16 residues. CDR3 protein: CASSLPRVPSYNEQFF. The CDR3, as DNA: TGTGCCAGCAGCTTACCCAGGGTGCCGTCCTACAATGAGCAGTTCTTC.

This chain joins TRBV24-1 and TRBJ1-1, with 11 bases fitting TRBD1. V shed 3 bases and J 5 bases; nucleotides not matched to a gene: 1. There are 14 residues in the CDR3. Germline CDR1 reads KGHDR; CDR2 reads SFDVKD. CDR3 amino acids: CATSDRDRGTEAFF. The CDR3 DNA sequence: TGTGCCACCAGTGATCGGGACAGGGGGACTGAAGCTTTCTTT.

This clone was observed a single time. J is TRBJ1-1 and V is TRBV5-1; the D is unclear. V lost 4 bases and J lost 0, with 7 bases in between. The V gene's germline CDR1 is SGHRS and CDR2 YFSETQ. The CDR3 covers 13 residues. The CDR3, as DNA: TGCGCCAGCAGCCCCCAGGTGAACACTGAAGCTTTCTTT. This sequence encodes CASSPQVNTEAFF.

The chain has TRBV6-6 and TRBJ1-5; no clear D gene. CDR3 size: 17 residues. V was clipped by 5 bases and J by 3 bases, with 20 bases between them. CDR1 and CDR2 from the germline V gene are MNHNY and SVGAGI (reference sequence). CDR3 DNA: TGTGCCAGCAGTCATAACGGCCTGGGCACAGCCAATCAGCCCCAGCATTTT. Amino acids: CASSHNGLGTANQPQHF.

This clone has a single count. The chain employs TRBV29-1 and TRBJ2-1; TRBD2 agrees at 11 bases. V dropped 7 bases and J dropped 8; count of bases not matched to a gene: 10. Per the germline V gene, CDR1 is SQVTM and CDR2 is ANQGSEA. The CDR3 covers 14 residues. CDR3 sequence reads: CSARLAGFVDEQFF. CDR3 nucleotide sequence: TGCAGCGCCCGACTAGCGGGATTTGTTGATGAGCAGTTCTTC.

V usage is TRBV5-8 and J usage is TRBJ2-1; 7 bases are a match to TRBD1. Trimming cost V 1 base and J 6 bases; bases outside gene matches: 7. Germline CDR1 is SGHTS and CDR2 is YDEGEE. The CDR3 covers 15 residues. CDR3 sequence (DNA): TGTGCCAGCAGCTTGTCGAGACAGGGCTCCAATGAGCAGTTCTTC. This gives the protein CASSLSRQGSNEQFF.

The chain joins TRBV9 to TRBJ1-1; 10 bases line up with TRBD1. V gave up 6 bases and J gave up 5 bases; unmatched junction bases: 7. Looked up from germline, CDR1 is SGDLS and CDR2 is YYNGEE. The length of the CDR3 is 14 residues. This chain's CDR3 is CASNQLDRGTEAFF. CDR3 nucleotides: TGTGCCAGCAACCAACTGGACAGGGGGACTGAAGCTTTCTTT.

This sequence joins TRBV28 and TRBJ1-1; perhaps TRBD1 as D (5 bases). The CDR3 totals 11 residues. Germline V lookup: CDR1 MDHEN, CDR2 SYDVKM. CDR3 residues: CGARRGTEAFF. In nucleotides, the CDR3 is TGTGGGGCCCGTAGGGGCACTGAAGCTTTCTTT.

The chain recombines TRBV19 with TRBJ2-5; 11 bases agree with TRBD2. In germline, CDR1 is LNHDA, CDR2 SQIVND (reference sequence). The CDR3 has 16 residues. J was trimmed by 4 bases and V by 5 bases; bases with no gene match: 9. CDR3 amino acids: CASSYPGGLAGETQYF. The CDR3 DNA follows: TGTGCCAGTAGTTATCCGGGCGGACTAGCGGGAGAGACCCAGTACTTC.

The DNA of the CDR3 is TGTGCCAGCAGTTCCACTGGGGGGAGCAATCAGCCCCAGCATTTT. Protein product: CASSSTGGSNQPQHF. This chain uses TRBV6-2 or TRBV6-3 with TRBJ1-5; TRBD1 is a possible D gene (5 bases). Trimming cost V 4 bases and J 1 base, with 11 bases left between them. This CDR3 has 15 residues. Germline V CDR1 and CDR2: MNHEY, SVGEGT.

This chain uses TRBV28 with TRBJ1-1, with D hard to call. The CDR3 extends over 14 amino acids. Trimming left V 4 bases short and J 5 bases short, with 14 bases between. Germline loops: CDR1 MDHEN, CDR2 SYDVKM. CDR3 protein: CASSSYGVETEAFF. The CDR3 region has the DNA TGTGCCAGCAGTTCTTACGGGGTCGAGACTGAAGCTTTCTTT.